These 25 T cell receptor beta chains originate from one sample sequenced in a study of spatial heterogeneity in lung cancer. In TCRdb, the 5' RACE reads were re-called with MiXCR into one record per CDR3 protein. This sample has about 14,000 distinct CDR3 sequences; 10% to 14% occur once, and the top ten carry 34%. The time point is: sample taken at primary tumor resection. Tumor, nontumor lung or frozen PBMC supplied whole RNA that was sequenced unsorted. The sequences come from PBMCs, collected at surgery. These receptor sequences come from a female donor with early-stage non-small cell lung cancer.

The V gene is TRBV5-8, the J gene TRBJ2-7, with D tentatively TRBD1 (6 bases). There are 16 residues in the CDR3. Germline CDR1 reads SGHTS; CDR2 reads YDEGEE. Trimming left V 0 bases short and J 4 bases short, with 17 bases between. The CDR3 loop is CASSLDGAGGGYEQYF. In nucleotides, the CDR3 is TGTGCCAGCAGCTTGGATGGAGCTGGGGGCGGTTACGAGCAGTACTTC.

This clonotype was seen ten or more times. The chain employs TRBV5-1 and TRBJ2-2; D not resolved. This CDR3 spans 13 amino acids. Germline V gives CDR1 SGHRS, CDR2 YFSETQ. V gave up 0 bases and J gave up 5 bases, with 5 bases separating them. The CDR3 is CASSLARTGELFF. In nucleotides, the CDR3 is TGCGCCAGCAGCTTGGCTCGGACCGGGGAGCTGTTTTTT.

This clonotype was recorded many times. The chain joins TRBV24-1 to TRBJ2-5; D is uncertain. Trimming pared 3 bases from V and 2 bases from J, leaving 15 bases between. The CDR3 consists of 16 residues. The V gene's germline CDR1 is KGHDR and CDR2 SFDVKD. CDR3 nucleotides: TGTGCCACCAGTGATGGCAGTGTGGCAATACAAGAGACCCAGTACTTC. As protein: CATSDGSVAIQETQYF.

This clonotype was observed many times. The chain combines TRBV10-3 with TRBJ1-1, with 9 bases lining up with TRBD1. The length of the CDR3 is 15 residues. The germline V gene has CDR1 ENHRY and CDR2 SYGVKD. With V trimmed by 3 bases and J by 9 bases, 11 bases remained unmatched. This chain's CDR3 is CAISDKGQGSSQAFF. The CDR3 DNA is TGTGCCATCAGTGATAAGGGACAGGGCTCCAGTCAAGCTTTCTTT.

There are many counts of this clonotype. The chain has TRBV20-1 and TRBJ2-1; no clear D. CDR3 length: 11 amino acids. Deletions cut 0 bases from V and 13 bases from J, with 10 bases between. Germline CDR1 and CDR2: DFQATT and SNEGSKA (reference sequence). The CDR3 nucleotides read TGCAGTGCTAGAGATACACCAGATCAGTTCTTC. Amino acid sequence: CSARDTPDQFF.

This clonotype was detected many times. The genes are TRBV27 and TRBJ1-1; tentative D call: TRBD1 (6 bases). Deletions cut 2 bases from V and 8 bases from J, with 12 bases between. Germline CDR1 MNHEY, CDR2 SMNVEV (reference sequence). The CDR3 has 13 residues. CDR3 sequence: CASSLIPGQEAFF. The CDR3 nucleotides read TGTGCCAGCAGTTTAATCCCCGGACAGGAAGCTTTCTTT.

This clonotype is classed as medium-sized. The CDR3 spells CASSGGNEQYF. CDR3 nucleotide sequence: TGTGCCAGCAGTGGTGGAAACGAGCAGTACTTC. The rearrangement links TRBV25-1 to TRBJ2-7, with D hard to call. The V end was cut by 4 bases, the J end by 5 bases, with 6 bases between. The V gene's germline CDR1 is MGHDK and CDR2 SYGVNS. This CDR3 is 11 amino acids long.

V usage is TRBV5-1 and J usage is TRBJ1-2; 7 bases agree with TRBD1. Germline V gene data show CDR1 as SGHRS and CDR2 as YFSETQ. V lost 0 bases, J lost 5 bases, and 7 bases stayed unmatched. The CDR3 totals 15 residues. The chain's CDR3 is CASSLAGTADYGYTF. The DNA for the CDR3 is TGCGCCAGCAGCTTGGCCGGGACAGCAGATTATGGCTACACCTTC.

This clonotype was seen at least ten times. For the CDR3, the DNA is TGCAGTGCTAGTATGGGTCGGGGGGGCCCAGAAGAGACCCAGTACTTC. Amino acid sequence: CSASMGRGGPEETQYF. J is TRBJ2-5 and V is TRBV20-1; 8 bases are a match to TRBD2. Germline trimming cut 3 bases from V and 3 bases from J; bases unmatched to any gene: 12. This CDR3 is built from 16 residues. CDR1 and CDR2 from the germline V gene are DFQATT and SNEGSKA (reference sequence).

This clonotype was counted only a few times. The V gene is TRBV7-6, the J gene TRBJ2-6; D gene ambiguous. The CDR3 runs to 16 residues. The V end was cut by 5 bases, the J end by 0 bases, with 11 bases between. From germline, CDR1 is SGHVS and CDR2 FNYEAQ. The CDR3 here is CASSGGRDSGANVLTF. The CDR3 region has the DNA TGTGCCAGCAGCGGCGGCCGTGACTCTGGGGCCAACGTCCTGACTTTC.

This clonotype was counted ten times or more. CDR3 loop: CASSPRGEARGQPQHF. CDR3 in DNA: TGTGCCAGCAGCCCCCGGGGGGAGGCCCGGGGTCAGCCCCAGCATTTT. The chain joins TRBV7-2 to TRBJ1-5, with TRBD1 as a possible D gene (5 bases). The ends were cut back, 5 bases at V and 6 bases at J, with 20 bases in the middle. Germline CDR1 reads SGHTA; CDR2 reads FQGNSA. This CDR3 is built from 16 residues. Complete variable domain (other parts from reference TRBV7-2 and TRBJ1-5): GAGVSQSPSNKVTEKGKDVELRCDPISGHTALYWYRQSLGQGLEFLIYFQGNSAPDKSGLPSDRFSAERTGGSVSTLTIQRTQQEDSAVYLCASSPRGEARGQPQHFGDGTRLSIL.

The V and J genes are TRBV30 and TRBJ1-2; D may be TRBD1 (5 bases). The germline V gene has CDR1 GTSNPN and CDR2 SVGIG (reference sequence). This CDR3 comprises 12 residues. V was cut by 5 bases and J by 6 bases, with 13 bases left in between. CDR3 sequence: CAWSPRGHGYTF. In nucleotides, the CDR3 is TGTGCCTGGTCACCAAGGGGCCATGGCTACACCTTC.

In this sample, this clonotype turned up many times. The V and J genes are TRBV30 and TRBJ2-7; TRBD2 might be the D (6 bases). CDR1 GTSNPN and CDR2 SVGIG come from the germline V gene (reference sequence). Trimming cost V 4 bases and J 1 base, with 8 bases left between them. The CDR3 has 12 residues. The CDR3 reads CAWMGGSYEQYF. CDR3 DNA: TGTGCCTGGATGGGAGGATCCTACGAGCAGTACTTC.

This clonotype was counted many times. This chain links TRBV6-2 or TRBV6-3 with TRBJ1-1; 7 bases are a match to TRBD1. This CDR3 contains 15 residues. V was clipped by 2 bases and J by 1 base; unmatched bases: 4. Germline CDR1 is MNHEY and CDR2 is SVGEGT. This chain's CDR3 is CASSYHSGGNTEAFF. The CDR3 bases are TGTGCCAGCAGTTACCACTCAGGGGGGAACACTGAAGCTTTCTTT.

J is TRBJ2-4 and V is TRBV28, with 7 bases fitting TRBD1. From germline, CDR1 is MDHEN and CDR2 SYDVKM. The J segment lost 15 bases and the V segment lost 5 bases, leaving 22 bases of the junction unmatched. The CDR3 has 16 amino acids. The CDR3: CASSGERQGSGFRGYF. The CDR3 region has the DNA TGTGCCAGCAGTGGGGAGCGACAGGGTTCCGGGTTCCGCGGGTACTTC.

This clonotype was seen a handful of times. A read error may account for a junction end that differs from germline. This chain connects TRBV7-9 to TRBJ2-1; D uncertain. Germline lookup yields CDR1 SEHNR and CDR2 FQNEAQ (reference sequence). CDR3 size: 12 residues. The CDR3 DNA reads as TGTGCCAGCAGCCCAGGAACCCTCACCTATACCTTC. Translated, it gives CASSPGTLTYTF.

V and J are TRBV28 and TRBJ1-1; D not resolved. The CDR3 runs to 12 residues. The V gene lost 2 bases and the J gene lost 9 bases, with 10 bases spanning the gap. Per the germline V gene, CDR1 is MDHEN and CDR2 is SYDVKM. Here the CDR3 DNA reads TGTGCCAGCAGTTTACTTGAGGGTAAAGCTTTCTTT. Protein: CASSLLEGKAFF.

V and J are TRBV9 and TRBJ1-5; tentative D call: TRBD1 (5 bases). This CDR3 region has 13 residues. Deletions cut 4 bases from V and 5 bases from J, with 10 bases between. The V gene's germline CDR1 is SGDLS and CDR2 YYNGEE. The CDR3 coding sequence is TGTGCCAGCAGCCGGGACCGGGATCAGCCCCAGCATTTT. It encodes CASSRDRDQPQHF.

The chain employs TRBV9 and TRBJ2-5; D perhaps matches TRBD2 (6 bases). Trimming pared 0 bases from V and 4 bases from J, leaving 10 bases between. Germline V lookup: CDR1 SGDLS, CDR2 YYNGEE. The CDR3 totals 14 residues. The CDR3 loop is CASSVGGESETQYF. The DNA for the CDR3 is TGTGCCAGCAGCGTAGGGGGGGAATCAGAGACCCAGTACTTC.

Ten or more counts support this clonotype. The CDR3 DNA follows: TGTGCCAGCTCACCGCGTAGGGGTGAAAAACTGTTTTTT. Its protein is CASSPRRGEKLFF. The chain uses TRBV18 and TRBJ1-4; a weak D match, TRBD1 (5 bases). The CDR3 extends over 13 amino acids. V was trimmed by 3 bases and J by 7 bases, leaving 9 bases between them. Germline CDR1 reads KGHSH; CDR2 reads LQKENI.

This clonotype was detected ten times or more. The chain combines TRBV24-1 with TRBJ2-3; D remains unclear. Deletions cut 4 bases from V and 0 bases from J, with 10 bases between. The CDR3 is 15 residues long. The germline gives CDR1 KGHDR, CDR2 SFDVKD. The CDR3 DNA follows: TGTGCCACCAGTGAACCCGGGTCCAGCACAGATACGCAGTATTTT. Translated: CATSEPGSSTDTQYF.

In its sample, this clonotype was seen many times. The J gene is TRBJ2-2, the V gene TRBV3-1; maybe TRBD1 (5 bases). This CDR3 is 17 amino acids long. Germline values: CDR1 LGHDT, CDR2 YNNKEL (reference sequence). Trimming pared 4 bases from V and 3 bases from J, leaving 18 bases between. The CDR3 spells CASSRITGRLDTGELFF. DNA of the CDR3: TGTGCCAGCAGCCGGATTACAGGTCGCTTAGACACCGGGGAGCTGTTTTTT.

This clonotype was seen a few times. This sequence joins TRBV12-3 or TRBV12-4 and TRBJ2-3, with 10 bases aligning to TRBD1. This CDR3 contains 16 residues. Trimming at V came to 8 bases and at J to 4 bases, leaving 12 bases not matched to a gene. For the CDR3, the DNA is TGTGCCAGCTCCTTCCAAGCCGGGACAGGGGCAGATACGCAGTATTTT. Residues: CASSFQAGTGADTQYF.

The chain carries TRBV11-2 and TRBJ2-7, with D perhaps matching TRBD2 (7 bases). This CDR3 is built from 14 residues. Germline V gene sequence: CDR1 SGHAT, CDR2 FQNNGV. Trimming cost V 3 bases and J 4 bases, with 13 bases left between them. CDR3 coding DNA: TGTGCCAGCAGCTTTGATGGGGGGGCTTACGAGCAGTACTTC. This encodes CASSFDGGAYEQYF.

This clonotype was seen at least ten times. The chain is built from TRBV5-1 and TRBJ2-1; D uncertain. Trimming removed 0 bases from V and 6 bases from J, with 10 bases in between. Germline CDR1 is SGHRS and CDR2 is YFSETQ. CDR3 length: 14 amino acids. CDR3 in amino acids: CASSLDSWLNEQFF. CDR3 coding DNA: TGCGCCAGCAGCTTGGACTCTTGGCTCAATGAGCAGTTCTTC.